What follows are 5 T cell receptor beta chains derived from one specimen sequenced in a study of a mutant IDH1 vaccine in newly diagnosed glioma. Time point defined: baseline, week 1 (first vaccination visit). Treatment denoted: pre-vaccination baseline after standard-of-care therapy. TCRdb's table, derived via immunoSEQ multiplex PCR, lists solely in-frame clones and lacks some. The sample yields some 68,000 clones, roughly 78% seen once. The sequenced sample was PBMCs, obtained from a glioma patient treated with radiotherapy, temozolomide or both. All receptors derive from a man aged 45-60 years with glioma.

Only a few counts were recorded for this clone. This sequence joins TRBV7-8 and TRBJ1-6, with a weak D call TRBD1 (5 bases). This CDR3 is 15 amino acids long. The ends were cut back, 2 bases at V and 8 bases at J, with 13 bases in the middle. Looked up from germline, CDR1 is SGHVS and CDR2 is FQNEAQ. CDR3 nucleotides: TGTGCCAGCAGCTTATCGGGCAGGGTTGATTCACCCCTCCACTTT. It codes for CASSLSGRVDSPLHF.

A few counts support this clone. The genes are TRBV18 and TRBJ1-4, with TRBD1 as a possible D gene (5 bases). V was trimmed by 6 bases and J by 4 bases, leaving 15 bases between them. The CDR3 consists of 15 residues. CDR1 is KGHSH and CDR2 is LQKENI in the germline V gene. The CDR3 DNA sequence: TGTGCCAGCTCCCTGGGACCCGGAGATAATGAAAAACTGTTTTTT. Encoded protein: CASSLGPGDNEKLFF.

This chain's CDR3 is CASSQESQTGYTF. DNA for the CDR3: TGCGCCAGCAGCCAAGAATCTCAGACCGGCTACACCTTC. This chain uses TRBV4-1 with TRBJ1-2; D gene unclear. The CDR3 covers 13 residues. V dropped 0 bases and J dropped 8 bases, with 10 bases sitting between them. The germline V gene has CDR1 MGHRA and CDR2 YSYEKL.

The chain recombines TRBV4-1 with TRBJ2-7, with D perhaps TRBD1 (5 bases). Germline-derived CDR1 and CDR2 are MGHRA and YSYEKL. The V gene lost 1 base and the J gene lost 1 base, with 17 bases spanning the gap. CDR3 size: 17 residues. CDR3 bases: TGCGCCAGCAGCCAAGCTCCTGGACAATCAAAATCCTACGAGCAGTACTTC. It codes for CASSQAPGQSKSYEQYF.

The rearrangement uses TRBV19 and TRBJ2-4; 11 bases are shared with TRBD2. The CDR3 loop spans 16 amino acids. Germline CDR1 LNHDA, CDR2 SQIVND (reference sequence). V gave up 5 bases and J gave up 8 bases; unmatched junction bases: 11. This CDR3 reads CASSGLAGGLVDIQYF. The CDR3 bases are TGTGCCAGTAGTGGGCTAGCGGGGGGCCTAGTAGACATTCAGTACTTC.